This T cell receptor beta chain derives from a study of Ad26.COV2.S vaccination and SARS-CoV-2 variants. Whole-study results and caveats: From the TCR breadth and depth analyses, total T cell responses may have been underestimated.

Indicated treatment: some 20 received Ad26.COV2.S at low or high dose, single or two shots; 5 received placebo; per-sample allocation not given. Material that was analyzed had been drawn on day 63 after the first vaccine or placebo injection. Data came from immunoSEQ multiplex PCR; TCRdb stores just in-frame clones and leaves some out. Of 360,000 or so clones detected, 87% appear once; the ten largest clones hold 3.4%. Details on this clone: What it recognizes is unknown.

CDR1 is SGHNT and CDR2 is YYREEE in the germline V gene (reference sequence). The CDR3 is 18 residues long. Trimming took 2 bases from V and 0 from J, leaving 20 bases between them. The origin of this receptor is a person between 18 and 59 years old who received the Ad26.COV2.S COVID-19 vaccine or a placebo. Sequencing was performed on peripheral blood, taken in a trial of Ad26.COV2.S vaccine versus placebo. The chain recombines TRBV5-4 with TRBJ1-2, with D tentatively TRBD1 (5 bases). CDR3 residues: CASSLMGEVWSANYGYTF. The DNA for the CDR3 is TGTGCCAGCAGCTTAATGGGGGAGGTTTGGTCTGCTAACTATGGCTACACCTTC.